This T cell receptor (beta chain) was identified during a study of cytomegalovirus exposure and HLA in healthy donors. PCR employed 60 Vbeta and 13 Jbeta primers. Assay used: immunoSEQ multiplex PCR; TCRdb lists only in-frame clones, some missing. The profile covers under 95,000 clones, with around 8% appearing a single time and roughly 2% taken by the ten largest. This TCR was sampled from a man aged 50-59 years in good health and CMV-seronegative. Sequencing was carried out using PBMCs.

This CDR3 is CASSYSVVAGGETQYF. Written as DNA, the CDR3 is TGTGCCAGCAGTTACTCGGTGGTAGCGGGAGGAGAGACCCAGTACTTC. The chain recombines TRBV6-5 with TRBJ2-5; 10 bases line up with TRBD2. The CDR3 length is 16 residues. Germline assignment: CDR1 MNHEY and CDR2 SVGAGI. Trimming cost V 0 bases and J 4 bases; bases outside gene matches: 5.